This TCR beta chain derives from a study of control samples from healthy donors and cancer patients. Sequenced by immunoSEQ multiplex PCR; TCRdb stores in-frame clones only, minus some. The table has about 99,000 clones, 85% to 90% seen once. CDR1 and CDR2 (germline): SGHNT, YENEEA. The CDR3 loop spans 15 amino acids. Trimming cost V 1 base and J 3 bases; bases outside gene matches: 1. The receptor was isolated from a man aged 55-75 years with lung cancer. V gene TRBV11-3 combines with J gene TRBJ1-4, with 8 nucleotides matching TRBD1. The sequencing input was PBMCs. CDR3 residues: CASSLGGQANEKLFF. The CDR3 DNA reads TGTGCCAGCAGCTTAGGGGGACAGGCTAATGAAAAACTGTTTTTT. The whole variable domain, remainder taken from reference TRBV11-3 and TRBJ1-4, is EAGVVQSPRYKIIEKKQPVAFWCNPISGHNTLYWYLQNLGQGPELLIRYENEEAVDDSQLPKDRFSAERLKGVDSTLKIQPAELGDSAVYLCASSLGGQANEKLFFGSGTQLSVL.